This T cell receptor beta chain is from a study of T cells in Graves' hyperthyroidism and ophthalmopathy. Overall study results and limits: Blood also held most thyroid clonotypes expanded beyond 0.001.

These patients, aged 18 to 65, had recently diagnosed hyperthyroidism lasting under 2 months. Thyroid ultrasound, orbital computed tomography, clinical symptoms, and serum thyroxine and TRAb underpinned diagnoses. This clonotype was seen only a few times. Its antigen is not known. The CDR3 consists of 17 residues. V dropped 2 bases and J dropped 5; count of bases not matched to a gene: 8. Germline V CDR1 and CDR2: SEHNR, FQNEAQ (reference sequence). Amplified regions were TCR beta CDR3 sequences from RNA transcripts. Using the HTBI primer set, a first-round RT-PCR was run on the TCR CDR3. TCRdb re-analysed the multiplex PCR reads in MiXCR, keeping a single row per CDR3 protein. The table lists hundreds of thousands of distinct CDR3 sequences, about 45% of them singletons.

The source is a woman aged 18-35 years with Graves' hyperthyroidism. The chain couples TRBV7-9 to TRBJ2-2; the match to TRBD2 covers 10 bases. The sequenced material came from peripheral blood or thyroid tissue (not recorded which). CDR3 DNA sequence: TGTGCCAGCAGCTTAACCGGGACTAGCGAATTTACCGGGGAGCTGTTTTTT. Residues: CASSLTGTSEFTGELFF.